One sample yielded the 23 T cell receptor beta chains listed below, sequenced in a study of control samples from healthy donors and cancer patients. Data came from immunoSEQ multiplex PCR; TCRdb stores just in-frame clones and leaves some out. The sample records about 110,000 clones, just under 85% being singletons. The material sequenced was blood. These receptors originate from a young man in good health.

The chain couples TRBV2 to TRBJ2-5; TRBD2 might be the D (6 bases). Trimming took 7 bases from V and 0 from J, leaving 9 bases between them. The CDR3 is made up of 13 amino acids. Germline V lookup: CDR1 SNHLY, CDR2 FYNNEI. As DNA, the CDR3 is TGTGCCAGCAATGGGGGGTACCAAGAGACCCAGTACTTC. Protein product: CASNGGYQETQYF.

This clone was found a few times. The chain employs TRBV5-4 and TRBJ2-2; 12 nucleotides align to TRBD1. Trimming took 7 bases from V and 7 from J; bases not matched to a gene: 11. This CDR3 spans 16 amino acids. From germline, CDR1 is SGHNT and CDR2 YYREEE (reference sequence). The CDR3 DNA is TGTGCCAGCGGTACTCCGGGACAGGGGGCCTTCGGGGAGCTGTTTTTT. Its protein product is CASGTPGQGAFGELFF.

The chain is built from TRBV7-2 and TRBJ2-5, with 12 bases that match TRBD2. The CDR3 consists of 15 residues. V lost 7 bases to trimming and J lost 4 bases; unmatched junction nucleotides: 7. CDR1 and CDR2 from the germline V gene are SGHTA and FQGNSA. CDR3 loop: CASTRLAGESETQYF. CDR3 bases: TGTGCCAGCACCCGACTAGCGGGGGAATCAGAGACCCAGTACTTC. The entire variable domain, with the rest obtained from reference TRBV7-2 and TRBJ2-5, is as follows: GAGVSQSPSNKVTEKGKDVELRCDPISGHTALYWYRQSLGQGLEFLIYFQGNSAPDKSGLPSDRFSAERTGGSVSTLTIQRTQQEDSAVYLCASTRLAGESETQYFGPGTRLLVL.

This chain joins TRBV3-1 (or the pseudogene TRBV3-2) and TRBJ2-2; D possibly corresponds to TRBD1 (5 bases). Per the germline V gene, CDR1 is LGHDT and CDR2 is YNNKEL (reference sequence). The CDR3 runs 12 residues. V shed 6 bases and J shed 6 bases, with 8 bases lying between them. This CDR3 reads CASSWGSGELFF. The CDR3 DNA is TGTGCCAGCAGTTGGGGCTCCGGGGAGCTGTTTTTT.

This clone has a handful of counts. This sequence joins TRBV15 and TRBJ1-5; D remains unclear. The CDR3 covers 14 residues. The germline V gene encodes CDR1 LNHNV and CDR2 YYDKDF (reference sequence). Trimming cost V 5 bases and J 4 bases, with 12 bases left between them. In DNA form, the CDR3 reads TGTGCCACCAGCCTCACGGGGATTAATCAGCCCCAGCATTTT. Its protein product is CATSLTGINQPQHF. Combining the CDR3 with reference TRBV15 and TRBJ1-5 gives the whole variable domain DAMVIQNPRYQVTQFGKPVTLSCSQTLNHNVMYWYQQKSSQAPKLLFHYYDKDFNNEADTPDNFQSRRPNTSFCFLDIRSPGLGDTAMYLCATSLTGINQPQHFGDGTRLSIL.

The rearrangement joins TRBV5-1 to TRBJ1-1; possibly TRBD1 for D (5 bases). The length of the CDR3 is 12 residues. Trimming removed 2 bases from V and 6 bases from J, with 8 bases in between. Germline CDR1 is SGHRS and CDR2 is YFSETQ. CDR3 residues: CASSFWGAEAFF. The DNA for the CDR3 is TGCGCCAGCAGCTTCTGGGGGGCTGAAGCTTTCTTT.

In nucleotides, the CDR3 is TGTGCCAGCAGTTACGCAGGGGTAAAGACCCAGTACTTC. Translated, it gives CASSYAGVKTQYF. V usage is TRBV6-2 or TRBV6-3 and J usage is TRBJ2-5; perhaps TRBD1 as D (6 bases). This CDR3 spans 13 amino acids. V was cut by 2 bases and J by 6 bases, with 10 bases left in between. CDR1 is MNHEY, CDR2 SVGEGT, per germline.

The V call is TRBV9, the J call TRBJ2-1; TRBD2 matches 7 bases. CDR3 size: 15 residues. Germline CDR1 reads SGDLS; CDR2 reads YYNGEE. V lost 1 base to trimming and J lost 2 bases; unmatched junction nucleotides: 3. The CDR3 DNA is TGTGCCAGCAGCGTAATGGGGGGGACCTACAATGAGCAGTTCTTC. It is translated as CASSVMGGTYNEQFF.

V usage is TRBV7-9 and J usage is TRBJ2-1, with TRBD2 matching 7 bases. Germline loops: CDR1 SEHNR, CDR2 FQNEAQ (reference sequence). The J segment lost 0 bases and the V segment lost 1 base, leaving 3 bases of the junction unmatched. The CDR3 has 16 residues. CDR3: CASSLGWTSSYNEQFF. The CDR3 DNA reads TGTGCCAGCAGCTTAGGCTGGACTAGCTCCTACAATGAGCAGTTCTTC.

This chain links TRBV4-1 with TRBJ2-5; 11 bases agree with TRBD1. This CDR3 spans 16 amino acids. V shed 6 bases and J 2 bases; nucleotides not matched to a gene: 8. CDR1 is MGHRA, CDR2 YSYEKL, per germline. CDR3 in DNA: TGCGCCAGCAGGCACCTGGGACAGGGGGATCAAGAGACCCAGTACTTC. Protein: CASRHLGQGDQETQYF.

The chain is built from TRBV5-6 and TRBJ2-5, with D unresolved. The V end was cut by 4 bases, the J end by 6 bases, with 10 bases between. Germline values: CDR1 SGHDT, CDR2 YYEEEE. The CDR3 has 12 residues. CDR3 bases: TGTGCCAGCAGCCTTGTCCGGAAGACCCAGTACTTC. Translation gives CASSLVRKTQYF.

Here the CDR3 DNA reads TGTGCCAGTAGTGAAGAGGGCCTGACCTTCTATGGCTACACCTTC. Protein sequence: CASSEEGLTFYGYTF. This chain connects TRBV19 to TRBJ1-2; D ambiguous. Germline values: CDR1 LNHDA, CDR2 SQIVND (reference sequence). The CDR3 extends over 15 amino acids. Trimming took off 5 bases at V and 4 bases at J, with 17 bases between the two ends.

The J gene is TRBJ2-5, the V gene TRBV28; 8 positions match TRBD2. Germline CDR1 MDHEN, CDR2 SYDVKM. The V and J ends lost 6 bases and 2 bases, in that order; junction bases with no gene match: 8. The CDR3 extends over 15 amino acids. The chain's CDR3 is CASRPWVAGQETQYF. In nucleotides, the CDR3 is TGTGCCAGCAGACCTTGGGTAGCGGGGCAAGAGACCCAGTACTTC.

The rearrangement joins TRBV5-1 to TRBJ2-2; TRBD1 might be the D (6 bases). V dropped 4 bases and J dropped 4 bases, with 11 bases sitting between them. Germline V gene lookup returns CDR1 SGHRS and CDR2 YFSETQ. The CDR3 consists of 14 residues. The CDR3 coding sequence is TGCGCCAGCAGCCGCGGACAGTTCACCGGGGAGCTGTTTTTT. It translates to CASSRGQFTGELFF.

The rearrangement uses TRBV25-1 and TRBJ2-2; no definite D call. Per the germline V gene, CDR1 is MGHDK and CDR2 is SYGVNS. The V end was cut by 1 base, the J end by 0 bases, with 9 bases between. The CDR3 has 16 residues. The CDR3 here is CASSEWATPNTGELFF. Written as DNA, the CDR3 is TGTGCCAGCAGTGAATGGGCCACCCCGAACACCGGGGAGCTGTTTTTT.

The chain carries TRBV5-4 and TRBJ2-5; 9 bases match TRBD2. Germline CDR1 reads SGHNT; CDR2 reads YYREEE (reference sequence). The CDR3 sequence is 16 residues long. After removal of 6 bases from V and 3 bases from J, the junction contained 12 bases not matched to a gene. This CDR3 reads CASTSRGGQSKETQYF. DNA for the CDR3: TGTGCCAGCACCTCGCGGGGGGGCCAGTCCAAAGAGACCCAGTACTTC.

The chain links TRBV5-4 to TRBJ2-3; no clear D. The CDR3 contains 14 residues. CDR1 and CDR2 from the germline V gene are SGHNT and YYREEE (reference sequence). Trimming removed 0 bases from V and 5 bases from J, with 10 bases in between. CDR3 in amino acids: CASSLAPAGDTQYF. The DNA for the CDR3 is TGTGCCAGCAGCTTGGCACCAGCCGGAGATACGCAGTATTTT.

This clone has a single count. The chain joins TRBV9 to TRBJ2-3, with 9 bases matching TRBD2. This CDR3 is 18 amino acids long. V lost 3 bases and J lost 1; bases outside the gene matches: 12. Germline V gene lookup returns CDR1 SGDLS and CDR2 YYNGEE. Here the CDR3 reads CASSAAGGPFVGTDTQYF. The CDR3 nucleotides read TGTGCCAGCAGCGCTGCGGGGGGGCCATTTGTCGGCACAGATACGCAGTATTTT.

There are a few counts of this clone. CDR3 DNA: TGTGCCAGCTCACCGTTAGCGGGGCGCACCGGGGAGCTGTTTTTT. Protein product: CASSPLAGRTGELFF. The gene calls are TRBV18 and TRBJ2-2; 8 bases are shared with TRBD2. Germline V gene sequence: CDR1 KGHSH, CDR2 LQKENI. V gave up 3 bases and J gave up 4 bases; unmatched junction bases: 4. The CDR3 contains 15 residues.

The rearrangement links TRBV5-1 to TRBJ1-3, with D tentatively TRBD1 (5 bases). This CDR3 is 15 amino acids long. CDR1 and CDR2 from the germline V gene are SGHRS and YFSETQ. V lost 2 bases and J lost 2, with 11 bases in between. The CDR3 DNA follows: TGCGCCAGCAGCTTTGTTGGGGGAGCTGGAAACACCATATATTTT. This sequence encodes CASSFVGGAGNTIYF.

V usage is TRBV5-1 and J usage is TRBJ1-4; D is perhaps TRBD1 (6 bases). With 3 bases removed from V and 5 bases from J, the gap between germline ends came to 20 bases. The CDR3 sequence is 17 residues long. CDR1 is SGHRS, CDR2 YFSETQ, per germline. The CDR3 sequence: CASSCGGPERENEKLFF. The CDR3 bases are TGCGCCAGCAGCTGTGGGGGCCCCGAGAGGGAGAATGAAAAACTGTTTTTT.

The table lists this clone with a count of one. This rearrangement joins TRBV7-2 to TRBJ1-2; D is undetermined. The length of the CDR3 is 16 residues. Germline V gene data show CDR1 as SGHTA and CDR2 as FQGNSA. Trimming stripped 5 bases from V and 0 bases from J, with 16 bases between. CDR3 in amino acids: CASSPPLPGANYGYTF. The DNA of the CDR3 is TGTGCCAGCAGCCCACCCTTGCCCGGAGCTAACTATGGCTACACCTTC. The full variable domain, its missing parts supplied by reference TRBV7-2 and TRBJ1-2, is GAGVSQSPSNKVTEKGKDVELRCDPISGHTALYWYRQSLGQGLEFLIYFQGNSAPDKSGLPSDRFSAERTGGSVSTLTIQRTQQEDSAVYLCASSPPLPGANYGYTFGSGTRLTVV.

This chain connects TRBV7-2 to TRBJ1-4, with D tentatively TRBD1 (5 bases). V shed 6 bases and J shed 2 bases, with 13 bases lying between them. The length of the CDR3 is 15 residues. Germline V CDR1 and CDR2: SGHTA, FQGNSA. The CDR3 nucleotides are TGTGCCAGCAGTCAAAGGGGCGATACTAATGAAAAACTGTTTTTT. Translation: CASSQRGDTNEKLFF.